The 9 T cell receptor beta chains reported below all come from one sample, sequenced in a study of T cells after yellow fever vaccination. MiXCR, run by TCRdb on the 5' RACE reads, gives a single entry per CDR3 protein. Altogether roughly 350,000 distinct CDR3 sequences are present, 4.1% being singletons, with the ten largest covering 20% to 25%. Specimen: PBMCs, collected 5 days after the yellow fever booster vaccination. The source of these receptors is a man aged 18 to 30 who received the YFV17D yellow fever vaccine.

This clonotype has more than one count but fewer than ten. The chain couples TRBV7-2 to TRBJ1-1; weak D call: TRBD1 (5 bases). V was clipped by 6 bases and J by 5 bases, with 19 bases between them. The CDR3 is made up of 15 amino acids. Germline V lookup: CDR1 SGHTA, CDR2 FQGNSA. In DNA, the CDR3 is TGTGCCAGCAGTCACCACCTAGGGGCGGCAACTGAAGCTTTCTTT. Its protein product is CASSHHLGAATEAFF. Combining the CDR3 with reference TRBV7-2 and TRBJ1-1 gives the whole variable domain GAGVSQSPSNKVTEKGKDVELRCDPISGHTALYWYRQSLGQGLEFLIYFQGNSAPDKSGLPSDRFSAERTGGSVSTLTIQRTQQEDSAVYLCASSHHLGAATEAFFGQGTRLTVV.

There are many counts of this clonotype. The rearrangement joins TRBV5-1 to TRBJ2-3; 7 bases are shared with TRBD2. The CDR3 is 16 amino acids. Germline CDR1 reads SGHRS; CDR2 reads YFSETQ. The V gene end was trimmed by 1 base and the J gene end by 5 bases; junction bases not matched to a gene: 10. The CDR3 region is CASSLTGTMARDTQYF. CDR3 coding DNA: TGCGCCAGCAGCTTGACCGGGACTATGGCCAGAGATACGCAGTATTTT.

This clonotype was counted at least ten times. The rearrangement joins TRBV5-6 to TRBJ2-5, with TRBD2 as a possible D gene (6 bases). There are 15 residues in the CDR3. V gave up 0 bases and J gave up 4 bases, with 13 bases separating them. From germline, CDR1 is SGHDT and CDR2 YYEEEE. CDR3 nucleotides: TGTGCCAGCAGCTTGGGGCTTTGGAGGGGAGAGACCCAGTACTTC. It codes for CASSLGLWRGETQYF.

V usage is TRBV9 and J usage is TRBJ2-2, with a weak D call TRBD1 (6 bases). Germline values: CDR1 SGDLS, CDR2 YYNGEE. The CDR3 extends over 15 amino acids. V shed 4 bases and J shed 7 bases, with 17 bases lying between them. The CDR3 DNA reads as TGTGCCAGCAGCTCCATGGACAGCGTTCTCGGGGAGCTGTTTTTT. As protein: CASSSMDSVLGELFF.

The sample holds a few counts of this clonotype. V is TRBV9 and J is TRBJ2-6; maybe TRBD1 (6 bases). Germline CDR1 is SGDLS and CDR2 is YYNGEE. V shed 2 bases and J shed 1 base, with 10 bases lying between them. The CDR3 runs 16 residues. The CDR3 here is CASSVGTRSGANVLTF. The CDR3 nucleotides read TGTGCCAGCAGCGTCGGGACACGTTCTGGGGCCAACGTCCTGACTTTC.

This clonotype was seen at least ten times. CDR3 in DNA: TGTGCCAGCAGCCTCAATTCCGCAGGCACCTACAATGAGCAGTTCTTC. This codes for CASSLNSAGTYNEQFF. The chain carries TRBV4-2 and TRBJ2-1; the D is unclear. From germline, CDR1 is LGHNA and CDR2 YNFKEQ. The V end was cut by 4 bases, the J end by 2 bases, with 15 bases between. CDR3 length: 16 residues.

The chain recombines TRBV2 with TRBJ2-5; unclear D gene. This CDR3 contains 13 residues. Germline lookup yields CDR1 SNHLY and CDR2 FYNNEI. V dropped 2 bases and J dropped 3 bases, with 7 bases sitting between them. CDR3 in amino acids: CASSELWEETQYF. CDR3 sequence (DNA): TGTGCCAGCAGTGAACTGTGGGAAGAGACCCAGTACTTC.

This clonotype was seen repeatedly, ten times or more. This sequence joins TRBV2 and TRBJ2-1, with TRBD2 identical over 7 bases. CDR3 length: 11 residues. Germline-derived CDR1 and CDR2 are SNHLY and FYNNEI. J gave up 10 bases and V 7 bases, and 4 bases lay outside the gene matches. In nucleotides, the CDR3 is TGTGCCAGCACCCTTAGCGGGGAGCAGTTCTTC. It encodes CASTLSGEQFF.

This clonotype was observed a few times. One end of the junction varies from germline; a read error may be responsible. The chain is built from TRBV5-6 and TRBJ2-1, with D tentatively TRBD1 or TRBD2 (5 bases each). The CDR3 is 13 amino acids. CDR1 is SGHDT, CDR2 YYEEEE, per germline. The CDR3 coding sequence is TGTGCCAGCAACTTGGGGGTTAAGGGAGTACGGTTCTTC. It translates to CASNLGVKGVRFF. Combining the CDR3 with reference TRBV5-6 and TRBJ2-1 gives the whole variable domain DAGVTQSPTHLIKTRGQQVTLRCSPKSGHDTVSWYQQALGQGPQFIFQYYEEEERQRGNFPDRFSGHQFPNYSSELNVNALLLGDSALYLCASNLGVKGVRFFGPGTRLTVL.